This T cell receptor beta chain originates from a study of identical twins. Study-wide findings and caveats: Models underestimated TCR alpha sharing (out-of-frame) in monozygotic twins.

This clonotype was counted many times. Its target is unknown. TCRdb processed the 5' RACE reads anew with MiXCR; each CDR3 protein has one entry. The sample yields fewer than 350,000 distinct CDR3 sequences, about 8.9% seen once. The CDR3 loop spans 16 amino acids. V shed 2 bases and J 3 bases; nucleotides not matched to a gene: 4. Germline lookup yields CDR1 MNHEY and CDR2 SVGAGI. The data also belong to a second study, concerning yellow fever vaccine responses in identical twins.

The chain couples TRBV6-5 to TRBJ2-3; 11 bases align to TRBD2. The receptor's source is a woman aged 18-29 years in good health. The material sequenced was memory (CD45RO+) T cells sorted from blood. The CDR3 sequence: CASSYTTSGKTDTQYF. The CDR3 coding sequence is TGTGCCAGCAGTTACACGACTAGCGGGAAGACAGATACGCAGTATTTT.